A single sample gave rise to the 31 T cell receptor beta chains below, sequenced in a study of blood T cells in healthy people across ages. Combining a sample-barcoded 5' primer with a J-beta primer mix, a second PCR ran for roughly 7 to 11 cycles. Each CDR3 protein is one row after TCRdb ran MiXCR on the 5' RACE reads. The sample has hundreds of thousands of distinct CDR3 sequences; 45% to 50% are singletons. Sequenced: blood. Receptor source: a woman aged 60 to 75 in good health.

The table lists this clonotype with a few counts. The chain has TRBV15 and TRBJ2-3, with TRBD2 matching 11 bases. Trimming took 8 bases from V and 6 from J; bases not matched to a gene: 7. The CDR3 contains 14 residues. Germline V gene data show CDR1 as LNHNV and CDR2 as YYDKDF (reference sequence). The CDR3 DNA follows: TGTGCCACCCTACTAGCGGGAGACTGGGATACGCAGTATTTT. It translates to CATLLAGDWDTQYF.

The CDR3: CASSTRVGETQYF. DNA for the CDR3: TGTGCCAGCAGTACTCGGGTGGGGGAGACCCAGTACTTC. The chain uses TRBV6-5 and TRBJ2-5; D unclear. V lost 5 bases, J lost 5 bases, and 12 bases lay in between. Germline V gives CDR1 MNHEY, CDR2 SVGAGI. This CDR3 contains 13 residues.

The chain is built from TRBV29-1 and TRBJ1-1, with D possibly TRBD1 on 5 matching bases. Germline assignment: CDR1 SQVTM and CDR2 ANQGSEA. Trimming left V 3 bases short and J 3 bases short, with 8 bases between. The CDR3 contains 12 residues. In DNA, the CDR3 is TGCAGCGTTGAGGGGGTGGACACTGAAGCTTTCTTT. It specifies CSVEGVDTEAFF.

Worth noting for this clonotype: The junction does not match germline at one end; this may be a read error. This chain uses TRBV3-1 with TRBJ1-2, with 10 bases identical to TRBD1. The CDR3 covers 14 residues. The germline CDR1 and CDR2 sequences are LGHDT and YNNKEL (reference sequence). The chain's CDR3 is CANSLQDRGFGYTF. DNA for the CDR3: TGTGCCAACAGCCTCCAGGACAGGGGGTTTGGCTACACCTTC.

The CDR3 here is CASSQDVAGGTYNSPLHF. CDR3 sequence (DNA): TGTGCCAGCAGCCAAGATGTGGCAGGGGGGACCTATAATTCACCCCTCCACTTT. The chain joins TRBV4-2 to TRBJ1-6; 7 positions agree with TRBD1. This CDR3 region has 18 residues. Germline-derived CDR1 and CDR2 are LGHNA and YNFKEQ. J was trimmed by 2 bases and V by 0 bases; bases with no gene match: 7.

This sequence joins TRBV29-1 and TRBJ2-1; the D gene is possibly TRBD1 (5 bases). This CDR3 is 14 amino acids long. V gave up 5 bases and J gave up 4 bases, with 15 bases separating them. Germline assignment: CDR1 SQVTM and CDR2 ANQGSEA. In DNA, the CDR3 is TGCAGCGTTTACCCGGACATCTGGTACAATGAGCAGTTCTTC. This sequence encodes CSVYPDIWYNEQFF.

The CDR3 coding sequence is TGCAGCGTCAGGACAGAGGGGACGAACACTGAAGCTTTCTTT. Translation gives CSVRTEGTNTEAFF. The chain has TRBV29-1 and TRBJ1-1, with D possibly being TRBD1 (6 bases). Trimming took off 6 bases at V and 1 base at J, with 15 bases between the two ends. CDR1 and CDR2 from the germline V gene are SQVTM and ANQGSEA. This CDR3 spans 14 amino acids.

V usage is TRBV7-3 and J usage is TRBJ2-5, with unresolved D. Looked up from germline, CDR1 is SGHTA and CDR2 is FQGTGA. This CDR3 is 14 amino acids long. V gave up 5 bases and J gave up 2 bases, with 12 bases separating them. The CDR3 loop is CASSVMGSQETQYF. CDR3 sequence (DNA): TGTGCCAGCAGCGTAATGGGCTCACAAGAGACCCAGTACTTC.

This clonotype appeared a few times. The genes are TRBV7-2 and TRBJ1-2; D ambiguous. The CDR3 consists of 13 residues. V was clipped by 1 base and J by 8 bases, with 11 bases between them. Germline V gene data show CDR1 as SGHTA and CDR2 as FQGNSA. Here the CDR3 reads CASSLETSRGYTF. The DNA of the CDR3 is TGTGCCAGCAGCTTAGAGACAAGCCGGGGCTACACCTTC.

The chain recombines TRBV7-2 with TRBJ2-3; maybe TRBD2 (5 bases). V was trimmed by 7 bases and J by 2 bases, leaving 16 bases between them. The germline gives CDR1 SGHTA, CDR2 FQGNSA. This CDR3 is 15 amino acids long. The CDR3 region has the DNA TGTGCCAGCATCCTGGTCCTAGCTGTCACAGATACGCAGTATTTT. It codes for CASILVLAVTDTQYF.

This chain uses TRBV5-1 with TRBJ1-2, with no clear D. Trimming cost V 4 bases and J 8 bases, with 15 bases left between them. CDR3 size: 13 residues. CDR1 and CDR2 (germline): SGHRS, YFSETQ. CDR3 nucleotide sequence: TGCGCCAGCAGCATAGACTCGTTTGCAGGCTACACCTTC. It specifies CASSIDSFAGYTF.

The V and J genes are TRBV29-1 and TRBJ2-2; TRBD2 matches 8 bases. CDR3 length: 13 amino acids. Germline loops: CDR1 SQVTM, CDR2 ANQGSEA. The junction had 5 bases not matched to a gene; V was cut back by 7 bases and J by 4 bases. The CDR3 region has the DNA TGCAGCGGAACTAGCGGAACCACCGGGGAGCTGTTTTTT. As protein: CSGTSGTTGELFF.

The chain employs TRBV28 and TRBJ1-6, with D unclear. The CDR3 has 11 residues. V was cut by 8 bases and J by 7 bases, with 6 bases left in between. Germline values: CDR1 MDHEN, CDR2 SYDVKM. The CDR3 loop reads CASATNSPLHF. CDR3 nucleotides: TGTGCCAGCGCAACAAATTCACCCCTCCACTTT.

The chain carries TRBV12-3 or TRBV12-4 and TRBJ2-1; TRBD1 might be the D (7 bases). The V end was cut by 5 bases, the J end by 4 bases, with 15 bases between. The CDR3 consists of 15 residues. CDR3 nucleotides: TGTGCCAGCAGTGTTGCGGGACAGAGATACAATGAGCAGTTCTTC. Translated: CASSVAGQRYNEQFF.

This clonotype was counted between two and nine times. This sequence joins TRBV11-2 and TRBJ2-3; possible D gene TRBD2, 6 bases. The CDR3 has 16 amino acids. The germline V and J ends were trimmed by 3 bases and 0 bases, with 13 bases remaining between them. Germline V lookup: CDR1 SGHAT, CDR2 FQNNGV. The CDR3 bases are TGTGCCAGCAGCTTCCTAGCGAGAATCAGCACAGATACGCAGTATTTT. This translates into CASSFLARISTDTQYF.

In DNA form, the CDR3 reads TGCGCCAGCAGCGCCGGGACAGGGTTTTCAGATACGCAGTATTTT. It translates to CASSAGTGFSDTQYF. J is TRBJ2-3 and V is TRBV4-3; 9 bases line up with TRBD1. The germline V gene encodes CDR1 LGHNA and CDR2 YSLEER. The V and J ends lost 5 bases and 4 bases, in that order; junction bases with no gene match: 7. CDR3 length: 15 residues.

This clonotype has at least ten counts. The chain couples TRBV29-1 to TRBJ1-2; no clear D gene. V lost 7 bases, J lost 8 bases, and 26 bases lay in between. Looked up from germline, CDR1 is SQVTM and CDR2 is ANQGSEA. The CDR3 spans 15 residues. As DNA, the CDR3 is TGCAGCGAACCCCGGGAACCCACTATGGCGAGAGGCTACACCTTC. Residues: CSEPREPTMARGYTF.

This clonotype has a handful of counts. This rearrangement joins TRBV7-6 to TRBJ2-5, with D perhaps matching TRBD2 (5 bases). Trimming removed 3 bases at V and 2 bases at J, with 10 bases between. This CDR3 region has 14 residues. The germline V gene has CDR1 SGHVS and CDR2 FNYEAQ. The CDR3 sequence: CASSFAGIQETQYF. CDR3 nucleotide sequence: TGTGCCAGCAGCTTTGCCGGGATACAAGAGACCCAGTACTTC.

V and J are TRBV30 and TRBJ2-2; 7 nucleotides match TRBD1. The germline V gene encodes CDR1 GTSNPN and CDR2 SVGIG (reference sequence). J lost 2 bases, V lost 5 bases, and 5 bases had no gene match. The CDR3 extends over 14 amino acids. The CDR3 DNA is TGTGCCTGGGTTAGACAGGGTAACACCGGGGAGCTGTTTTTT. Its translation is CAWVRQGNTGELFF. Full variable domain (missing parts from reference TRBV30 and TRBJ2-2): SQTIHQWPATLVQPVGSPLSLECTVEGTSNPNLYWYRQAAGRGLQLLFYSVGIGQISSEVPQNLSASRPQDRQFILSSKKLLLSDSGFYLCAWVRQGNTGELFFGEGSRLTVL.

The genes are TRBV10-3 and TRBJ2-5; D uncertain. The germline CDR1 and CDR2 sequences are ENHRY and SYGVKD. CDR3 size: 15 residues. V was shortened by 0 bases and J by 5 bases, with 13 bases between the two germline ends. Here the CDR3 DNA reads TGTGCCATCAGTGAGTCGGGAACGCCAGTCGAGACCCAGTACTTC. The encoded protein is CAISESGTPVETQYF.

The chain links TRBV5-1 to TRBJ2-1, with 9 nucleotides matching TRBD2. The CDR3 is 15 amino acids. The trim removed 0 bases at V and 6 bases at J, leaving 4 bases unmatched. Germline CDR1 and CDR2: SGHRS and YFSETQ. As DNA, the CDR3 is TGCGCCAGCAGCTTGGTAGCGGGAGCGGGCAATGAGCAGTTCTTC. Translated, it gives CASSLVAGAGNEQFF. Supplemented by reference TRBV5-1 and TRBJ2-1, the full variable domain reads KAGVTQTPRYLIKTRGQQVTLSCSPISGHRSVSWYQQTPGQGLQFLFEYFSETQRNKGNFPGRFSGRQFSNSRSEMNVSTLELGDSALYLCASSLVAGAGNEQFFGPGTRLTVL.

The J gene is TRBJ2-4, the V gene TRBV20-1; D perhaps matches TRBD2 (6 bases). V was shortened by 0 bases and J by 15 bases, with 24 bases between the two germline ends. CDR3 length equals 15 residues. The germline gives CDR1 DFQATT, CDR2 SNEGSKA (reference sequence). This CDR3 is CSARDGWEVKEEPYF. In nucleotides, the CDR3 is TGCAGTGCTAGAGATGGTTGGGAGGTCAAGGAAGAGCCGTACTTC.

The V call is TRBV7-3, the J call TRBJ2-7; 13 bases map to TRBD2. Per germline, CDR1 SGHTA and CDR2 FQGTGA. The CDR3 is 15 residues long. J gave up 5 bases and V 5 bases, and 6 bases lay outside the gene matches. CDR3 in amino acids: CASSPGLAGSNEQYF. The CDR3 DNA reads TGTGCCAGCAGCCCGGGACTAGCGGGATCCAACGAGCAGTACTTC.

This chain joins TRBV3-1 and TRBJ2-5, with TRBD2 matching over 9 bases. Matching the DNA end better, TRBJ2-7 makes the J call doubtful. CDR3 length: 15 residues. Germline CDR1 reads LGHDT; CDR2 reads YNNKEL (reference sequence). CDR3 nucleotides: TGTGCCAGCAGTGAAGGACTAGCGCTTAGCTACGAGCAGTACTTC. It yields the protein CASSEGLALSYEQYF.

Of note for this clonotype: A much more abundant neighbour one base away suggests this may be a read error. The V call is TRBV4-2, the J call TRBJ2-1; 8 nucleotides agree with TRBD2. The CDR3 contains 17 residues. The J segment lost 1 base and the V segment lost 1 base, leaving 6 bases of the junction unmatched. Germline V gene data show CDR1 as LGHNA and CDR2 as YNFKEQ. In nucleotides, the CDR3 is TGTGCCAGCAGCCAAGGGACTAGCAGGAGGTCCTACAATGAGCAGTTCTTC. Translation: CASSQGTSRRSYNEQFF.

CDR3 sequence: CASSFSGGEKLFF. CDR3 DNA sequence: TGTGCCAGCAGCTTTTCAGGGGGGGAAAAACTGTTTTTT. This chain joins TRBV7-2 and TRBJ1-4; TRBD1 matches 7 bases. Germline-derived CDR1 and CDR2 are SGHTA and FQGNSA. This CDR3 is 13 amino acids long. After removal of 3 bases from V and 8 bases from J, the junction contained 3 bases not matched to a gene.

V gene TRBV7-2 combines with J gene TRBJ2-3; D not resolved. From germline, CDR1 is SGHTA and CDR2 FQGNSA. The CDR3 is 13 amino acids. V shed 5 bases and J shed 0 bases, with 6 bases lying between them. The CDR3 region is CASSPVSTDTQYF. The CDR3 DNA reads TGTGCCAGCAGCCCCGTTAGCACAGATACGCAGTATTTT.

The chain uses TRBV5-1 and TRBJ2-7, with a tentative D call TRBD2 (6 bases). The CDR3 is 14 amino acids. CDR1 and CDR2 (germline): SGHRS, YFSETQ. V lost 4 bases and J 6 bases, leaving 17 bases between the germline ends. The CDR3 loop reads CASSPGGATLEQYF. The DNA of the CDR3 is TGCGCCAGCAGCCCCGGGGGAGCCACTCTCGAGCAGTACTTC.

The V and J genes are TRBV7-2 and TRBJ1-3; 12 bases fit TRBD1. The CDR3 covers 20 residues. The J segment lost 0 bases and the V segment lost 1 base, leaving 10 bases of the junction unmatched. Looked up from germline, CDR1 is SGHTA and CDR2 is FQGNSA. In DNA form, the CDR3 reads TGTGCCAGCAGCTTAGGCCGGGACAGGGGGCTTATATCCTCTGGAAACACCATATATTTT. Translation: CASSLGRDRGLISSGNTIYF.

The CDR3 loop reads CASSLEGGNEQYF. For the CDR3, the DNA is TGTGCCAGCAGCTTAGAAGGGGGGAACGAGCAGTACTTC. The chain recombines TRBV7-2 with TRBJ2-7; D assignment may be TRBD1 or TRBD2 (6 bases each). Trimming shortened V by 1 base and J by 5 bases, and 9 bases separated the two germline ends. Looked up from germline, CDR1 is SGHTA and CDR2 is FQGNSA. The CDR3 contains 13 residues. The entire variable domain, with the rest obtained from reference TRBV7-2 and TRBJ2-7, is as follows: GAGVSQSPSNKVTEKGKDVELRCDPISGHTALYWYRQSLGQGLEFLIYFQGNSAPDKSGLPSDRFSAERTGGSVSTLTIQRTQQEDSAVYLCASSLEGGNEQYFGPGTRLTVT.

This chain uses TRBV6-2 or TRBV6-3 with TRBJ2-7; TRBD1 agrees at 7 bases. V shed 7 bases and J 2 bases; nucleotides not matched to a gene: 5. CDR3 length: 13 residues. The germline V gene has CDR1 MNHEY and CDR2 SVGEGT. The DNA for the CDR3 is TGTGCCAGCAAAGGGACAGCTACCTACGAGCAGTACTTC. Its protein product is CASKGTATYEQYF.